This T cell receptor beta chain was profiled in a study of PD-1 and CTLA-4 blockade in melanoma (dated by TCRdb to the early 2020s). Study-wide context: In patients with melanoma, the study measured the effects of PD-1 blockade versus CTLA-4 blockade on the melanoma-reactive CD8 T cell response.

Libraries were made using the immunoSEQ multiplex PCR assay. Sourced from immuneACCESS, this table was stored by TCRdb with only in-frame sequences that have V and J called. A share of the clones is absent; for the studies checked, an unresolved V gene accounts for under half, and the remainder has no known explanation. The sample profile shows 15,000 to 20,000 clones; 65% to 75% of them were found once. The ten largest clones represent approximately 15% of the sample. V is pruned by 2 bases and J by 0 bases, leaving 7 bases of the junction without a gene match. The germline V gene (reference sequence) supplies CDR1 MNHEY and CDR2 SMNVEV. The CDR3 numbers 16 residues from cysteine through phenylalanine. The kept DNA is CDR3 alone, 48 bases in frame from the first base. Of note for this clone: The specificity of this receptor is unknown. It has no much larger one-base neighbor in the sample; base qualities were not kept.

This clonotype was sampled from a human donor with melanoma. This chain joins TRBV27 to TRBJ2-7; TRBD1 matches 7 bases in the middle. This material consisted of CD8+ T cells from peripheral blood, taken before anti-PD-1 treatment. The CDR3 in this case is CASSLLGTESSYEQYF. The DNA sequence is TGTGCCAGCAGTTTACTAGGGACAGAATCCTCCTACGAGCAGTACTTC.